These 30 T cell receptor beta chains originate from one sample sequenced in a study of T cells in Graves' hyperthyroidism and ophthalmopathy. Amplification of TCR beta CDR3 regions used RNA as the template. Primed by the HTBI set, a first-round RT-PCR was run on the TCR CDR3. MiXCR, applied by TCRdb to the multiplex PCR reads, yields one record per CDR3 protein. The sample includes about 840,000 distinct CDR3 sequences, 38% of them seen just once. Sequenced sample: blood. Receptor source: a man aged 18 to 29 with Graves' hyperthyroidism.

Only a few counts were recorded for this clonotype. J is TRBJ1-4 and V is TRBV7-9; D uncertain. The CDR3 length is 12 residues. Germline V gene lookup returns CDR1 SEHNR and CDR2 FQNEAQ (reference sequence). Trimming took 1 base from V and 8 from J, leaving 5 bases between them. For the CDR3, the DNA is TGTGCCAGCAGCTTAGACGCAGAAAAACTGTTTTTT. As protein: CASSLDAEKLFF.

This clonotype was observed a handful of times. The J gene is TRBJ2-7, the V gene TRBV12-3 or TRBV12-4; weak D call: TRBD2 (5 bases). V was shortened by 6 bases and J by 9 bases, with 15 bases between the two germline ends. The CDR3 is made up of 12 amino acids. The CDR3 sequence: CASSPRSGMQYF. The CDR3 coding sequence is TGTGCCAGCAGCCCCCGGTCGGGAATGCAGTACTTC.

J is TRBJ2-7 and V is TRBV20-1; 9 bases align to TRBD2. CDR1 DFQATT and CDR2 SNEGSKA come from the germline V gene (reference sequence). The CDR3 loop spans 15 amino acids. The J segment lost 4 bases and the V segment lost 6 bases, leaving 13 bases of the junction unmatched. The CDR3 region is CSARGISGSGYEQYF. DNA for the CDR3: TGCAGTGCCAGGGGGATTAGCGGGAGTGGGTACGAGCAGTACTTC.

This clonotype has a handful of counts. The V call is TRBV7-2, the J call TRBJ1-1; maybe TRBD1 (5 bases). The ends were cut back, 6 bases at V and 2 bases at J, with 16 bases in the middle. Germline V CDR1 and CDR2: SGHTA, FQGNSA. The CDR3 is 15 residues long. The CDR3 reads CASSYPDRTNTEAFF. The CDR3 bases are TGTGCCAGCAGTTACCCTGACAGAACCAACACTGAAGCTTTCTTT. The full variable domain, with the rest looked up from reference TRBV7-2 and TRBJ1-1, is GAGVSQSPSNKVTEKGKDVELRCDPISGHTALYWYRQSLGQGLEFLIYFQGNSAPDKSGLPSDRFSAERTGGSVSTLTIQRTQQEDSAVYLCASSYPDRTNTEAFFGQGTRLTVV.

There are many counts of this clonotype. The chain joins TRBV20-1 to TRBJ1-2; no firm D call. CDR1 DFQATT and CDR2 SNEGSKA come from the germline V gene (reference sequence). The CDR3 covers 13 residues. V was trimmed by 3 bases and J by 8 bases, leaving 16 bases between them. The CDR3 here is CSASTQEVGGYTF. The DNA of the CDR3 is TGCAGTGCTAGCACCCAGGAAGTAGGGGGCTACACCTTC.

This clonotype was seen a handful of times. The chain couples TRBV19 to TRBJ2-7; D is ambiguous. Trimming left V 0 bases short and J 3 bases short, with 9 bases between. Germline V CDR1 and CDR2: LNHDA, SQIVND (reference sequence). The CDR3 consists of 14 residues. CDR3 amino acids: CASSIEAGNYEQYF. CDR3 bases: TGTGCCAGTAGTATAGAAGCAGGAAACTACGAGCAGTACTTC.

This clonotype was seen at least ten times. V is TRBV14 and J is TRBJ1-2; D is unclear. V lost 1 base and J 2 bases, leaving 5 bases between the germline ends. The CDR3 spans 13 residues. CDR1 and CDR2 from the germline V gene are SGHDN and FVKESK. CDR3: CASSQVGNYGYTF. The CDR3 nucleotides read TGTGCCAGCAGCCAAGTAGGGAACTATGGCTACACCTTC.

This clonotype showed up just a few times. The V gene is TRBV12-3 or TRBV12-4, the J gene TRBJ2-7; TRBD2 aligns across 10 bases. V lost 6 bases to trimming and J lost 7 bases; unmatched junction nucleotides: 6. The CDR3 consists of 13 residues. The CDR3 DNA is TGTGCCAGCAGGAGCGGGGGGGACGAAGAGCAGTACTTC. Amino acid sequence: CASRSGGDEEQYF.

The chain couples TRBV13 to TRBJ2-5; TRBD1 aligns across 10 bases. Per the germline V gene, CDR1 is PRHDT and CDR2 is FYEKMQ (reference sequence). Germline trimming cut 2 bases from V and 3 bases from J; bases unmatched to any gene: 3. The CDR3 is 15 amino acids. The CDR3, as DNA: TGTGCCAGCAGCTTAAGGGACAGGGGAAAAGAGACCCAGTACTTC. It yields the protein CASSLRDRGKETQYF.

This clonotype was counted once. The chain is built from TRBV2 and TRBJ2-7; 9 bases are shared with TRBD1. The V gene end was trimmed by 4 bases and the J gene end by 5 bases; junction bases not matched to a gene: 12. Germline values: CDR1 SNHLY, CDR2 FYNNEI. The CDR3 has 16 residues. CDR3 DNA: TGTGCCAGCAGTGGACGGCGACAGGGGGGTTTCAACGAGCAGTACTTC. Protein: CASSGRRQGGFNEQYF.

As to this clonotype: This CDR3 fails to terminate in the conserved phenylalanine or tryptophan, so it likely reflects a read error. The J gene is TRBJ2-7, the V gene TRBV7-8, with D possibly called TRBD1 or TRBD2 (5 bases each). V was cut by 2 bases and J by 3 bases, with 17 bases left in between. The CDR3 loop spans 16 amino acids. Germline assignment: CDR1 SGHVS and CDR2 FQNEAQ. CDR3 sequence reads: CASSLRVLWDGYEQYL. Here the CDR3 DNA reads TGTGCCAGCAGCTTAAGGGTTCTATGGGACGGCTACGAGCAGTACTTG.

In its sample, this clonotype was seen many times. The V and J genes are TRBV19 and TRBJ1-6; D is unclear. Germline CDR1 LNHDA, CDR2 SQIVND (reference sequence). V was shortened by 3 bases and J by 5 bases, with 11 bases between the two germline ends. This CDR3 region has 15 residues. CDR3 residues: CASSILRGNNSPLHF. The CDR3 DNA reads TGTGCCAGTAGTATTCTGCGAGGCAATAATTCACCCCTCCACTTT.

The chain employs TRBV25-1 and TRBJ1-6; TRBD1 matches at 7 bases. CDR1 and CDR2 from the germline V gene are MGHDK and SYGVNS. The V gene end was trimmed by 6 bases and the J gene end by 6 bases; junction bases not matched to a gene: 5. The CDR3 covers 14 residues. The DNA for the CDR3 is TGTGCCAGCAGGGGGAGGGACAGTAATTCACCCCTCCACTTT. Translated, it gives CASRGRDSNSPLHF.

The table lists this clonotype with many counts. The chain is built from TRBV12-3 or TRBV12-4 and TRBJ1-6; no clear D. V gave up 5 bases and J gave up 6 bases, with 14 bases separating them. The CDR3 runs 15 residues. CDR3 in amino acids: CASSTNGERNSPLHF. In DNA, the CDR3 is TGTGCCAGCAGTACTAACGGGGAGCGTAATTCACCCCTCCACTTT.

This clonotype was picked up many times. In nucleotides, the CDR3 is TGTGCCAGCAGGAGAGACGGGAGAGATCAGCCCCAGCATTTT. Protein sequence: CASRRDGRDQPQHF. This chain connects TRBV12-3 or TRBV12-4 to TRBJ1-5; D not certain. This CDR3 has 14 residues. V lost 6 bases and J 5 bases, leaving 14 bases between the germline ends.

With regard to this clonotype: Mismatch with germline at one junction end may stem from a read error. This chain links TRBV7-3 with TRBJ2-6, with 7 bases identical to TRBD1. The CDR3 spans 13 residues. Looked up from germline, CDR1 is SGHTA and CDR2 is FQGTGA. The CDR3 DNA follows: TGTGCCAGCAGGGATCCAGGGGGCAACGTCCTGACTTTC. Amino acids: CASRDPGGNVLTF.

V gene TRBV6-5 combines with J gene TRBJ1-1; D unclear. V lost 4 bases and J lost 6, with 18 bases in between. The CDR3 is made up of 15 amino acids. CDR1 is MNHEY, CDR2 SVGAGI, per germline. CDR3 nucleotide sequence: TGTGCCAGCAGTTCCAGCTCGATAAATCTGCCTGAAGCTTTCTTT. This gives the protein CASSSSSINLPEAFF.

With regard to this clonotype: A much more abundant neighbour one base away suggests this may be a read error. This sequence joins TRBV13 and TRBJ1-4; D remains unclear. The V gene lost 1 base and the J gene lost 3 bases, with 3 bases spanning the gap. The CDR3 loop spans 13 amino acids. CDR1 is PRHDT, CDR2 FYEKMQ, per germline (reference sequence). The CDR3 sequence: CASSLDANEKLFF. The CDR3, as DNA: TGTGCCAGCAGCTTAGACGCTAATGAAAAACTGTTTTTT.

The chain recombines TRBV10-3 with TRBJ1-5; TRBD1 might be the D (6 bases). V was shortened by 10 bases and J by 0 bases, with 13 bases between the two germline ends. The CDR3 contains 14 residues. CDR1 is ENHRY and CDR2 is SYGVKD in the germline V gene. The CDR3 sequence: CASGPQGSNQPQHF. The CDR3, as DNA: TGTGCCAGCGGTCCACAGGGTAGCAATCAGCCCCAGCATTTT.

The J gene is TRBJ2-2, the V gene TRBV7-8; D perhaps matches TRBD1 (6 bases). V was trimmed by 5 bases and J by 5 bases, leaving 15 bases between them. In germline, CDR1 is SGHVS, CDR2 FQNEAQ. CDR3 length: 15 residues. The CDR3 nucleotides read TGTGCCAGCAGCCCCCCGGGACATATGACCGGGGAGCTGTTTTTT. It codes for CASSPPGHMTGELFF.

This clonotype was seen many times. This rearrangement joins TRBV24-1 to TRBJ1-5; TRBD1 agrees at 7 bases. The CDR3 is 15 residues long. Germline lookup yields CDR1 KGHDR and CDR2 SFDVKD. The trim removed 0 bases at V and 7 bases at J, leaving 5 bases unmatched. Here the CDR3 reads CATSDLDRVRQPQHF. The CDR3, as DNA: TGTGCCACCAGTGATTTGGACAGGGTTCGGCAGCCCCAGCATTTT.

This clonotype was counted only a few times. CDR3 nucleotides: TGTGCCTCCCTGGGCCTACCCGGTGGGAACACCGGGGAGCTGTTTTTT. As protein: CASLGLPGGNTGELFF. The V and J genes are TRBV10-3 and TRBJ2-2; D is unclear. The CDR3 sequence is 16 residues long. With 11 bases removed from V and 1 base from J, the gap between germline ends came to 20 bases. The germline V gene has CDR1 ENHRY and CDR2 SYGVKD.

This clonotype was observed a single time. The chain has TRBV10-3 and TRBJ2-5, with D possibly being TRBD1 (5 bases). The V and J ends lost 4 bases and 2 bases respectively, with 14 bases between them. The CDR3 extends over 15 amino acids. CDR1 is ENHRY, CDR2 SYGVKD, per germline. Here the CDR3 DNA reads TGTGCCATCAGTGGACAGATAGCAGGGCAAGAGACCCAGTACTTC. This sequence encodes CAISGQIAGQETQYF.

The sample holds many counts of this clonotype. The J gene is TRBJ1-2, the V gene TRBV19; 8 bases are shared with TRBD1. Germline V gives CDR1 LNHDA, CDR2 SQIVND (reference sequence). J gave up 8 bases and V 4 bases, and 9 bases lay outside the gene matches. The CDR3 has 14 residues. The CDR3 is CASSTGQEWRGYTF. The CDR3, as DNA: TGTGCCAGTAGTACGGGACAGGAGTGGAGAGGCTACACCTTC.

In its sample, this clonotype was seen once. V gene TRBV24-1 combines with J gene TRBJ2-5; 7 nucleotides agree with TRBD1. The CDR3 has 16 amino acids. V trimming: 5 bases; J trimming: 1 base; junction bases outside the gene matches: 9. The V gene's germline CDR1 is KGHDR and CDR2 SFDVKD. CDR3 in DNA: TGTGCCACCAGTGCTAGACCCGGGACAGTCCAAGAGACCCAGTACTTC. This translates into CATSARPGTVQETQYF.

This clonotype has a count of ten or more. This chain joins TRBV29-1 and TRBJ2-5; a possible D gene is TRBD2 (5 bases). CDR1 SQVTM and CDR2 ANQGSEA come from the germline V gene. This CDR3 is 12 amino acids long. V dropped 5 bases and J dropped 5 bases, with 12 bases sitting between them. CDR3 sequence: CSVTRARETQYF. The CDR3 nucleotides read TGCAGCGTTACGAGGGCGCGGGAGACCCAGTACTTC.

Many counts were recorded for this clonotype. The V and J genes are TRBV29-1 and TRBJ2-2, with 8 bases that match TRBD1. The CDR3 contains 13 residues. CDR1 and CDR2 from the germline V gene are SQVTM and ANQGSEA. V trimming: 2 bases; J trimming: 5 bases; junction bases outside the gene matches: 1. This CDR3 is CSVEQGATGELFF. In DNA form, the CDR3 reads TGCAGCGTTGAACAGGGGGCGACCGGGGAGCTGTTTTTT.

This clonotype was counted at least ten times. The chain couples TRBV24-1 to TRBJ1-5; a possible D gene is TRBD1 (6 bases). This CDR3 spans 14 amino acids. Trimming took 2 bases from V and 6 from J, leaving 10 bases between them. CDR1 and CDR2 from the germline V gene are KGHDR and SFDVKD. The DNA for the CDR3 is TGTGCCACCAGTGATTACAGGGCTGGTCAGCCCCAGCATTTT. Translation gives CATSDYRAGQPQHF.

This clonotype came up a few times. The rearrangement links TRBV4-1 to TRBJ1-6; D not resolved. Per the germline V gene, CDR1 is MGHRA and CDR2 is YSYEKL. The CDR3 is 14 residues long. V was pared by 0 bases and J by 7 bases, with 7 bases between. For the CDR3, the DNA is TGCGCCAGCAGCCAAGACCCGGTCAATTCACCCCTCCACTTT. Residues: CASSQDPVNSPLHF.

This chain joins TRBV20-1 and TRBJ2-2, with unresolved D. This CDR3 contains 16 residues. Germline V lookup: CDR1 DFQATT, CDR2 SNEGSKA (reference sequence). V lost 5 bases, J lost 0 bases, and 16 bases lay in between. This CDR3 reads CSAAPGGRTNTGELFF. The CDR3 nucleotides are TGCAGTGCTGCCCCGGGTGGGCGCACGAACACCGGGGAGCTGTTTTTT.